This TCR beta chain was identified during a study of blood T cell repertoires in COVID-19. Study summary: In each case, the material was cDNA or gDNA derived from T cells, B-cell-depleted T cells, or PBMCs.

J was trimmed by 1 base and V by 5 bases; bases with no gene match: 7. Germline CDR1 reads SGHAT; CDR2 reads FQNNGV. The CDR3 loop spans 16 amino acids. Authors' processing steps: Amplification with reference gene primers provided the estimates of nucleated cell counts. Only in-frame clones appear in the TCRdb table, and some are missing; sequencing was by immunoSEQ multiplex PCR. For V, J and clone size, that table is used; D and trimming come from the DNA. The sample has a few hundred thousand clones; 75% to 90% are singletons. The sample consisted of PBMCs or T cells enriched from blood (not recorded which). The receptor comes from a woman aged 45-59 years who had recovered from COVID-19. The chain couples TRBV11-2 to TRBJ2-1; 8 positions agree with TRBD2. The CDR3 loop reads CASSNQREPSYNEQFF. The CDR3 nucleotides read TGTGCCAGCAGCAACCAGCGGGAGCCATCCTACAATGAGCAGTTCTTC.